The following is a TCR beta chain sequence with its context. This sample was taken from a study of shared T cell receptors in the human thymus. The CDR3 contains 17 residues. V lost 1 base, J lost 3 bases, and 9 bases stayed unmatched. Looked up from germline, CDR1 is SGHNT and CDR2 is YENEEA. This table comes from immunoSEQ multiplex PCR, and its TCRdb copy is limited to in-frame clones, with some not included. The top ten hold 0.0095% to 0.012% of the sample, which has some 700,000 clones, 88% seen once. These same data were also listed under a study on human thymus T cells.

This TCR was sampled from a boy younger than two with a congenital heart defect. This chain connects TRBV11-3 to TRBJ1-2; 9 nucleotides line up with TRBD1. Sequences were obtained from thymocytes. The CDR3 nucleotides read TGTGCCAGCAGCTTAGTCTCCGGGACAGGGAACCACTATGGCTACACCTTC. Translated, it gives CASSLVSGTGNHYGYTF.